One and the same sample provided the 16 T cell receptor beta chains below, sequenced in a study of shared clonotypes between healthy human individuals. Measured with immunoSEQ multiplex PCR; TCRdb has only the in-frame clones, and not every one. The sample has roughly 500,000 clones, 90% to 96% seen once. Sequenced material: naive CD4+ T cells sorted from blood. Subset meaning: CD45RA+ positively selected. The receptors here all came from a woman aged 25-40 years in good health.

The rearrangement joins TRBV9 to TRBJ2-1; TRBD2 matches 10 bases. V shed 0 bases, J shed 8 bases, and the junction held 8 bases outside the gene matches. The V gene's germline CDR1 is SGDLS and CDR2 YYNGEE. This CDR3 is 16 amino acids long. CDR3 in amino acids: CASSVASSGSFYEQFF. The CDR3 DNA reads TGTGCCAGCAGCGTAGCTTCTAGCGGGAGCTTCTATGAGCAGTTCTTC.

The J gene is TRBJ1-1, the V gene TRBV9, with TRBD1 identical over 9 bases. The CDR3 runs to 14 residues. Germline assignment: CDR1 SGDLS and CDR2 YYNGEE. The V segment lost 2 bases and the J segment 4 bases; nucleotides outside the gene matches: 3. The CDR3: CASSVGTGSTEAFF. In DNA form, the CDR3 reads TGTGCCAGCAGCGTGGGGACAGGGTCCACTGAAGCTTTCTTT.

The chain couples TRBV4-2 to TRBJ1-4; D is uncertain. CDR1 LGHNA and CDR2 YNFKEQ come from the germline V gene. The V and J ends lost 6 bases and 0 bases respectively, with 20 bases between them. The CDR3 has 18 residues. The CDR3: CASSLRTAGDATNEKLFF. In DNA form, the CDR3 reads TGTGCCAGCAGTCTAAGGACGGCAGGAGATGCAACTAATGAAAAACTGTTTTTT.

The rearrangement links TRBV29-1 to TRBJ1-1, with D unresolved. This CDR3 comprises 13 residues. Germline CDR1 reads SQVTM; CDR2 reads ANQGSEA. Deletions cut 7 bases from V and 7 bases from J, with 19 bases between. CDR3 nucleotides: TGCAGCGCTACCATAGATCTTAACGGTGAAGCTTTCTTT. Its protein product is CSATIDLNGEAFF.

The chain carries TRBV28 and TRBJ1-3; possible D gene TRBD1, 5 bases. This CDR3 is 15 amino acids long. Trimming removed 6 bases at V and 4 bases at J, with 16 bases between. Germline V lookup: CDR1 MDHEN, CDR2 SYDVKM. This CDR3 reads CASSRDSMAGNTIYF. DNA of the CDR3: TGTGCCAGCAGCAGGGACTCAATGGCCGGAAACACCATATATTTT.

The V gene is TRBV18, the J gene TRBJ1-5; TRBD1 agrees at 8 bases. The junction had 8 bases not matched to a gene; V was cut back by 3 bases and J by 4 bases. Germline CDR1 and CDR2: KGHSH and LQKENI. The CDR3 length is 16 residues. The CDR3 reads CASSPRTGNGNQPQHF. The CDR3 coding sequence is TGTGCCAGCTCACCCAGGACAGGGAATGGGAATCAGCCCCAGCATTTT.

This chain connects TRBV7-9 to TRBJ2-5, with D perhaps matching TRBD1 (5 bases). Germline V lookup: CDR1 SEHNR, CDR2 FQNEAQ (reference sequence). The V end lost 5 bases, the J end lost 5 bases, and 21 bases lay between the germline ends. This CDR3 is built from 16 residues. The CDR3 nucleotides are TGTGCCAGCAGCGGCATAGACAGACAGAGCAGGGAGACCCAGTACTTC. This encodes CASSGIDRQSRETQYF.

This chain uses TRBV7-2 with TRBJ2-3, with 7 positions matching TRBD1. The CDR3 sequence is 14 residues long. After removal of 7 bases from V and 2 bases from J, the junction contained 6 bases not matched to a gene. CDR1 is SGHTA, CDR2 FQGNSA, per germline. The CDR3 nucleotides read TGTGCCAGCAAAGGGGGCTACCTCACAGATACGCAGTATTTT. Amino acids: CASKGGYLTDTQYF. Full variable domain (rest looked up from reference TRBV7-2 and TRBJ2-3): GAGVSQSPSNKVTEKGKDVELRCDPISGHTALYWYRQSLGQGLEFLIYFQGNSAPDKSGLPSDRFSAERTGGSVSTLTIQRTQQEDSAVYLCASKGGYLTDTQYFGPGTRLTVL.

Here the CDR3 DNA reads TGCAGTGCGGACGACCGGCGGGGCTACACCTTC. Residues: CSADDRRGYTF. The V gene is TRBV20-1, the J gene TRBJ1-2; D not certain. The V end lost 6 bases, the J end lost 8 bases, and 13 bases lay between the germline ends. The CDR3 covers 11 residues. Germline V gives CDR1 DFQATT, CDR2 SNEGSKA (reference sequence).

This clone came up once. The chain joins TRBV28 to TRBJ2-2, with 7 bases lining up with TRBD1. Germline V gene data show CDR1 as MDHEN and CDR2 as SYDVKM. V was clipped by 2 bases and J by 6 bases; unmatched bases: 3. CDR3 length: 14 amino acids. The CDR3 DNA follows: TGTGCCAGCAGTTTACCGACAGGGCCCGGGGAGCTGTTTTTT. This sequence encodes CASSLPTGPGELFF. The full variable domain, in which reference TRBV28 and TRBJ2-2 provide the parts outside the CDR3, is DVKVTQSSRYLVKRTGEKVFLECVQDMDHENMFWYRQDPGLGLRLIYFSYDVKMKEKGDIPEGYSVSREKKERFSLILESASTNQTSMYLCASSLPTGPGELFFGEGSRLTVL.

V is TRBV7-9 and J is TRBJ1-1; 7 nucleotides match TRBD1. Germline V gives CDR1 SEHNR, CDR2 FQNEAQ (reference sequence). V lost 5 bases, J lost 3 bases, and 3 bases stayed unmatched. This CDR3 has 13 residues. CDR3 residues: CASSIQGDTEAFF. The CDR3 DNA reads TGTGCCAGCAGCATTCAGGGGGACACTGAAGCTTTCTTT.

The count of this clone is one. The V and J genes are TRBV2 and TRBJ2-7; D uncertain. The V gene lost 2 bases and the J gene lost 9 bases, with 8 bases spanning the gap. The CDR3 sequence is 11 residues long. The germline CDR1 and CDR2 sequences are SNHLY and FYNNEI. Here the CDR3 DNA reads TGTGCCAGCAGTGAAATATGGTTGCAGTACTTC. It is translated as CASSEIWLQYF.

Worth noting for this clone: Additional DNA sequences in this sample encode the identical CDR3. The V gene is TRBV28, the J gene TRBJ2-3, with D unclear. This CDR3 region has 13 residues. The V gene lost 6 bases and the J gene lost 3 bases, with 10 bases spanning the gap. CDR1 MDHEN and CDR2 SYDVKM come from the germline V gene. The CDR3 nucleotides read TGTGCCAGCAGCCCCCCCGGGACAGATACGCAGTATTTT. Its translation: CASSPPGTDTQYF.

The chain uses TRBV21-1 and TRBJ1-5. TRBV21-1 is deemed a pseudogene. The CDR3 spans 12 residues. The CDR3 here is CASSPKNQPQHF. In DNA, the CDR3 is TGTGCCAGCAGCCCCAAGAATCAGCCCCAGCATTTT.

The V gene is TRBV18, the J gene TRBJ2-2; D ambiguous. Trimming took 2 bases from V and 7 from J, leaving 14 bases between them. The CDR3 has 15 amino acids. CDR1 and CDR2 from the germline V gene are KGHSH and LQKENI. The CDR3 here is CASSPKALDDGELFF. In DNA form, the CDR3 reads TGTGCCAGCTCACCAAAGGCTTTGGATGACGGGGAGCTGTTTTTT.

This chain links TRBV28 with TRBJ2-5, with D unresolved. TRBJ2-7 matches the DNA end more closely, so the J call is doubtful. This CDR3 contains 13 residues. Germline V gene data show CDR1 as MDHEN and CDR2 as SYDVKM. CDR3: CASSSTNSYEQYF. In nucleotides, the CDR3 is TGTGCCAGCAGTTCCACGAATTCCTACGAGCAGTACTTC.